The 27 T cell receptor beta chains given below trace back to one sample, sequenced in a study of blood T cell repertoires in COVID-19. Repertoires were generated with immunoSEQ multiplex PCR, while TCRdb's copy carries only in-frame clones and drops some. The sample yields about 210,000 clones, under 95% seen once. The sequenced material came from peripheral blood. These receptors all stem from a man aged 25 to 45 with acute or convalescent COVID-19.

The genes are TRBV7-2 and TRBJ2-7; TRBD2 agrees at 11 bases. The ends lost 5 bases at V and 2 bases at J; junction bases unmatched: 5. The CDR3 contains 15 residues. Germline loops: CDR1 SGHTA, CDR2 FQGNSA. The CDR3 DNA reads TGTGCCAGCAGCACACGGACTAGCGGGCCCTACGAGCAGTACTTC. It codes for CASSTRTSGPYEQYF. Drawing the rest from reference TRBV7-2 and TRBJ2-7, the complete variable domain is GAGVSQSPSNKVTEKGKDVELRCDPISGHTALYWYRQSLGQGLEFLIYFQGNSAPDKSGLPSDRFSAERTGGSVSTLTIQRTQQEDSAVYLCASSTRTSGPYEQYFGPGTRLTVT.

This clone has only a few counts. The V gene is TRBV27, the J gene TRBJ1-6; D unresolved. Germline loops: CDR1 MNHEY, CDR2 SMNVEV (reference sequence). CDR3 length: 12 residues. Trimming cost V 4 bases and J 10 bases, with 8 bases left between them. In DNA form, the CDR3 reads TGTGCCAGCAGTTATCCTTTCTCACCCCTCCACTTT. Its translation: CASSYPFSPLHF.

V and J are TRBV28 and TRBJ1-2; D unresolved. The V and J ends lost 5 bases and 8 bases respectively, with 12 bases between them. Germline lookup yields CDR1 MDHEN and CDR2 SYDVKM. CDR3 size: 12 residues. CDR3 DNA: TGTGCCAGCAGTGCCTTACAGCGGGGCTACACCTTC. Its protein is CASSALQRGYTF.

The table lists this clone with a count of one. The chain combines TRBV25-1 with TRBJ1-2; a weak D match, TRBD1 (6 bases). CDR1 is MGHDK and CDR2 is SYGVNS in the germline V gene. Trimming stripped 5 bases from V and 8 bases from J, with 15 bases between. There are 13 residues in the CDR3. The CDR3 nucleotides read TGTGCCAGCAGTCTTGGGGGGGCTGGGGGCTACACCTTC. It is translated as CASSLGGAGGYTF.

This clone occurred once. This chain connects TRBV4-1 to TRBJ1-5; no definite D call. CDR1 is MGHRA and CDR2 is YSYEKL in the germline V gene. The CDR3 runs to 17 residues. Trimming removed 1 base at V and 1 base at J, with 14 bases between. Here the CDR3 DNA reads TGCGCCAGCAGCCAAGTTCCAGGCCCTATAAGCAATCAGCCCCAGCATTTT. Translated, it gives CASSQVPGPISNQPQHF.

This chain links TRBV27 with TRBJ1-6; the match to TRBD1 covers 8 bases. Germline CDR1 reads MNHEY; CDR2 reads SMNVEV (reference sequence). The CDR3 is 14 residues long. The junction had 4 bases not matched to a gene; V was cut back by 5 bases and J by 7 bases. The DNA of the CDR3 is TGTGCCAGCAGTCTGACAGGGGTAAATTCACCCCTCCACTTT. Its protein product is CASSLTGVNSPLHF.

The V call is TRBV18, the J call TRBJ1-1, with TRBD1 identical over 11 bases. The CDR3 has 15 amino acids. With V trimmed by 5 bases and J by 1 base, 3 bases remained unmatched. CDR1 is KGHSH, CDR2 LQKENI, per germline. DNA of the CDR3: TGTGCCAGCTCAAGGGACAGGGGGACGAACACTGAAGCTTTCTTT. It encodes CASSRDRGTNTEAFF.

The CDR3 protein is CASSVRQLGEAFF. In DNA, the CDR3 is TGTGCCAGCAGCGTGAGACAGCTTGGTGAAGCTTTCTTT. The chain recombines TRBV12-3 or TRBV12-4 with TRBJ1-1, with TRBD1 as a possible D gene (5 bases). V was pared by 6 bases and J by 7 bases, with 15 bases between. The CDR3 totals 13 residues.

The table lists this clone with a count of one. V gene TRBV15 combines with J gene TRBJ2-2, with unresolved D. The V and J ends lost 6 bases and 1 base respectively, with 9 bases between them. Per the germline V gene, CDR1 is LNHNV and CDR2 is YYDKDF (reference sequence). The CDR3 length is 14 residues. CDR3 residues: CATRAARNTGELFF. As DNA, the CDR3 is TGTGCCACCAGAGCTGCAAGGAACACCGGGGAGCTGTTTTTT. The variable domain in full, with the rest retrieved from reference TRBV15 and TRBJ2-2, is DAMVIQNPRYQVTQFGKPVTLSCSQTLNHNVMYWYQQKSSQAPKLLFHYYDKDFNNEADTPDNFQSRRPNTSFCFLDIRSPGLGDTAMYLCATRAARNTGELFFGEGSRLTVL.

The rearrangement joins TRBV15 to TRBJ2-7, with a tentative D call TRBD2 (7 bases). V was cut by 0 bases and J by 2 bases, with 11 bases left in between. Per germline, CDR1 LNHNV and CDR2 YYDKDF (reference sequence). The CDR3 consists of 15 residues. The CDR3 loop reads CATSRDRGGTYEQYF. CDR3 DNA sequence: TGTGCCACCAGCAGAGATAGGGGGGGCACCTACGAGCAGTACTTC. Complete variable domain (other parts from reference TRBV15 and TRBJ2-7): DAMVIQNPRYQVTQFGKPVTLSCSQTLNHNVMYWYQQKSSQAPKLLFHYYDKDFNNEADTPDNFQSRRPNTSFCFLDIRSPGLGDTAMYLCATSRDRGGTYEQYFGPGTRLTVT.

The chain uses TRBV2 and TRBJ1-5; D call uncertain. The length of the CDR3 is 14 residues. CDR1 is SNHLY, CDR2 FYNNEI, per germline. Trimming stripped 2 bases from V and 6 bases from J, with 11 bases between. In DNA form, the CDR3 reads TGTGCCAGCAGTGAATGGGCCCGATCTCAGCCCCAGCATTTT. Translation: CASSEWARSQPQHF.

The chain uses TRBV7-3 and TRBJ2-5; D call uncertain. V was pared by 6 bases and J by 5 bases, with 16 bases between. Germline CDR1 SGHTA, CDR2 FQGTGA. The CDR3 length is 14 residues. The CDR3 is CASSLSLIEETQYF. In DNA form, the CDR3 reads TGTGCCAGCAGTTTGTCTTTAATTGAGGAGACCCAGTACTTC. The variable domain in full, with the rest retrieved from reference TRBV7-3 and TRBJ2-5, is GAGVSQTPSNKVTEKGKYVELRCDPISGHTALYWYRQSLGQGPEFLIYFQGTGAADDSGLPNDRFFAVRPEGSVSTLKIQRTERGDSAVYLCASSLSLIEETQYFGPGTRLLVL.

The CDR3 nucleotides are TGCGCCAGCGGGCCGGACAGCCACACCTATGGCTACACCTTC. Translating it yields CASGPDSHTYGYTF. The chain links TRBV5-1 to TRBJ1-2, with D possibly TRBD1 on 6 matching bases. The V gene's germline CDR1 is SGHRS and CDR2 YFSETQ. CDR3 length: 14 amino acids. Trimming took off 7 bases at V and 4 bases at J, with 17 bases between the two ends.

This CDR3 is CASSILTGEKETQYF. The CDR3 nucleotides are TGTGCCAGCAGCATCCTGACAGGGGAAAAAGAGACCCAGTACTTC. This sequence joins TRBV5-5 and TRBJ2-5, with 8 bases that match TRBD1. The V gene end was trimmed by 4 bases and the J gene end by 3 bases; junction bases not matched to a gene: 8. The CDR3 spans 15 residues. The V gene's germline CDR1 is SGHKS and CDR2 YYEKEE (reference sequence). Variable domain in full (rest from reference TRBV5-5 and TRBJ2-5): DAGVTQSPTHLIKTRGQQVTLRCSPISGHKSVSWYQQVLGQGPQFIFQYYEKEERGRGNFPDRFSARQFPNYSSELNVNALLLGDSALYLCASSILTGEKETQYFGPGTRLLVL.

This sequence joins TRBV5-4 and TRBJ2-1; 11 nucleotides match TRBD2. The CDR3 loop spans 17 amino acids. With 0 bases clipped from V and 1 base from J, the junction kept 3 bases outside the gene matches. CDR1 is SGHNT, CDR2 YYREEE, per germline (reference sequence). The CDR3 spells CASSLGLAGTSYNEQFF. The CDR3 region has the DNA TGTGCCAGCAGCTTGGGACTAGCGGGGACTTCCTACAATGAGCAGTTCTTC.

This clone was observed a single time. The chain couples TRBV9 to TRBJ1-1; D call uncertain. Trimming shortened V by 2 bases and J by 1 base, and 6 bases separated the two germline ends. The CDR3 is made up of 13 amino acids. Germline-derived CDR1 and CDR2 are SGDLS and YYNGEE. DNA for the CDR3: TGTGCCAGCAGCGTGAGTTCGAACACTGAAGCTTTCTTT. Protein product: CASSVSSNTEAFF.

The chain is built from TRBV28 and TRBJ2-7, with TRBD2 identical over 8 bases. V lost 1 base to trimming and J lost 2 bases; unmatched junction nucleotides: 4. The CDR3 runs 15 residues. CDR1 MDHEN and CDR2 SYDVKM come from the germline V gene. The DNA for the CDR3 is TGTGCCAGCAGTTTATCGCGGGGGGTTACCTACGAGCAGTACTTC. It codes for CASSLSRGVTYEQYF.

The chain combines TRBV6-5 with TRBJ1-3; tentative D call: TRBD1 (6 bases). Trimming pared 0 bases from V and 4 bases from J, leaving 13 bases between. This CDR3 has 16 amino acids. The germline V gene encodes CDR1 MNHEY and CDR2 SVGAGI. CDR3 nucleotides: TGTGCCAGCAGTTACTCGAGGCCAGGGGAAGGAAACACCATATATTTT. Encoded protein: CASSYSRPGEGNTIYF.

CDR3 residues: CASKSPLGQSNSPLHF. The CDR3 DNA sequence: TGTGCCAGCAAAAGTCCACTGGGACAATCTAATTCACCCCTCCACTTT. The genes are TRBV27 and TRBJ1-6, with a tentative D call TRBD1 (6 bases). The germline V gene has CDR1 MNHEY and CDR2 SMNVEV (reference sequence). The V and J ends lost 7 bases and 6 bases respectively, with 19 bases between them. CDR3 size: 16 residues.

The chain has TRBV14 and TRBJ2-3; no definite D call. The CDR3 sequence is 14 residues long. CDR1 SGHDN and CDR2 FVKESK come from the germline V gene. Trimming left V 3 bases short and J 2 bases short, with 9 bases between. CDR3 region: CASSQTSVTDTQYF. The CDR3 DNA reads as TGTGCCAGCAGCCAGACTTCGGTCACAGATACGCAGTATTTT.

J is TRBJ2-3 and V is TRBV19; no firm D call. The CDR3 length is 15 residues. Germline V gives CDR1 LNHDA, CDR2 SQIVND (reference sequence). Trimming cost V 1 base and J 0 bases, with 8 bases left between them. The CDR3 loop is CASSIGASSTDTQYF. DNA of the CDR3: TGTGCCAGTAGTATAGGCGCTTCTAGCACAGATACGCAGTATTTT.

The chain joins TRBV6-6 to TRBJ2-1; 7 bases line up with TRBD2. This CDR3 contains 14 residues. The germline CDR1 and CDR2 sequences are MNHNY and SVGAGI (reference sequence). V was pared by 4 bases and J by 3 bases, with 3 bases of the junction left unmatched. Here the CDR3 reads CASSSRGDYNEQFF. For the CDR3, the DNA is TGTGCCAGCAGTTCTCGGGGGGACTACAATGAGCAGTTCTTC.

The gene calls are TRBV27 and TRBJ2-6; D may be TRBD2 (5 bases). V lost 0 bases, J lost 0 bases, and 9 bases lay in between. The CDR3 has 17 amino acids. Germline lookup yields CDR1 MNHEY and CDR2 SMNVEV (reference sequence). As DNA, the CDR3 is TGTGCCAGCAGTTTATCGGGGAGATTCTCTGGGGCCAACGTCCTGACTTTC. This encodes CASSLSGRFSGANVLTF.

V gene TRBV18 combines with J gene TRBJ1-3; no clear D. Germline V CDR1 and CDR2: KGHSH, LQKENI. Trimming took 3 bases from V and 0 from J, leaving 6 bases between them. The CDR3 is 14 residues long. The CDR3 DNA reads as TGTGCCAGCTCACCTCGAGACTCTGGAAACACCATATATTTT. Translation: CASSPRDSGNTIYF.

The chain recombines TRBV6-5 with TRBJ1-1; D perhaps matches TRBD1 (5 bases). The germline V gene encodes CDR1 MNHEY and CDR2 SVGAGI. V dropped 6 bases and J dropped 8 bases, with 13 bases sitting between them. CDR3 size: 12 residues. CDR3 DNA sequence: TGTGCCAGCAGCGGAGGGGTATTCGAAGCTTTCTTT. This encodes CASSGGVFEAFF.

The chain joins TRBV28 to TRBJ2-2; D remains ambiguous. Trimming took off 11 bases at V and 6 bases at J, with 22 bases between the two ends. The germline V gene encodes CDR1 MDHEN and CDR2 SYDVKM. This CDR3 has 15 amino acids. In nucleotides, the CDR3 is TGTGCCGTATCTGGGCAGACCAGGTCAGCCGGGGAGCTGTTTTTT. It specifies CAVSGQTRSAGELFF.

The rearrangement links TRBV28 to TRBJ1-1, with 7 bases identical to TRBD1. V was clipped by 2 bases and J by 5 bases; unmatched bases: 5. The CDR3 sequence is 14 residues long. The germline gives CDR1 MDHEN, CDR2 SYDVKM. In DNA form, the CDR3 reads TGTGCCAGCAGTTTAGGAAGCAGGGGGACTGAAGCTTTCTTT. This translates into CASSLGSRGTEAFF. Full variable domain (missing parts from reference TRBV28 and TRBJ1-1): DVKVTQSSRYLVKRTGEKVFLECVQDMDHENMFWYRQDPGLGLRLIYFSYDVKMKEKGDIPEGYSVSREKKERFSLILESASTNQTSMYLCASSLGSRGTEAFFGQGTRLTVV.